The next 5 T cell receptor beta chains were all read from a single sample in a study of T-cell reconstitution after alpha-beta-depleted transplantation in children. Preparation of the TCRbeta library was carried out with unique molecular identifiers. Using its own MiXCR run on the PCR reads, TCRdb lists one record per CDR3 protein. The data contain hundreds of thousands of distinct CDR3 sequences, under 20% of them seen just once; the ten biggest clones take up 35% to 50%. The sequenced sample was PBMCs, mostly from graft donor cells, obtained 360 days after TCRalphabeta/CD19-depleted stem cell transplant. The receptors originated from a male patient aged 2-10 years who had a stem cell transplant for acute lymphoblastic leukemia, so the T cells may come from the graft donor.

Here the CDR3 DNA reads TGTGCCAGCAGAAAAACAGGAGCAACTAATGAAAAACTGTTTTTT. Translating gives CASRKTGATNEKLFF. The rearrangement links TRBV28 to TRBJ1-4, with a tentative D call TRBD1 (5 bases). Germline CDR1 is MDHEN and CDR2 is SYDVKM. The CDR3 is made up of 15 amino acids. V was shortened by 6 bases and J by 0 bases, with 11 bases between the two germline ends. The whole variable domain, filled in from reference TRBV28 and TRBJ1-4, reads DVKVTQSSRYLVKRTGEKVFLECVQDMDHENMFWYRQDPGLGLRLIYFSYDVKMKEKGDIPEGYSVSREKKERFSLILESASTNQTSMYLCASRKTGATNEKLFFGSGTQLSVL.

The CDR3: CASNGGQPQETQYF. The CDR3 nucleotides are TGTGCCAGTAATGGCGGACAACCACAAGAGACCCAGTACTTC. The V call is TRBV19, the J call TRBJ2-5; the D gene is possibly TRBD1 (5 bases). Trimming took 7 bases from V and 2 from J, leaving 14 bases between them. This CDR3 is built from 14 residues. CDR1 is LNHDA and CDR2 is SQIVND in the germline V gene (reference sequence).

In this sample, this clonotype turned up a few times. This rearrangement joins TRBV12-3 or TRBV12-4 to TRBJ2-3; weak D call: TRBD1 (6 bases). Trimming removed 5 bases from V and 2 bases from J, with 20 bases in between. This CDR3 comprises 17 residues. CDR3 residues: CASSPRGRGRTTDTQYF. CDR3 coding DNA: TGTGCCAGCAGTCCACGGGGCAGGGGCCGAACCACAGATACGCAGTATTTT.

The chain joins TRBV18 to TRBJ1-2; 7 positions match TRBD1. CDR1 KGHSH and CDR2 LQKENI come from the germline V gene. CDR3 length equals 18 residues. J gave up 0 bases and V 1 base, and 11 bases lay outside the gene matches. In DNA form, the CDR3 reads TGTGCCAGCTCACCACTTTTTAACCAGGGGGAAGCTAACTATGGCTACACCTTC. Protein: CASSPLFNQGEANYGYTF. Based on the CDR3 plus reference TRBV18 and TRBJ1-2, the full variable domain is NAGVMQNPRHLVRRRGQEARLRCSPMKGHSHVYWYRQLPEEGLKFMVYLQKENIIDESGMPKERFSAEFPKEGPSILRIQQVVRGDSAAYFCASSPLFNQGEANYGYTFGSGTRLTVV.

There are many counts of this clonotype. The chain is built from TRBV4-2 and TRBJ2-7; 7 nucleotides align to TRBD2. The J segment lost 1 base and the V segment lost 5 bases, leaving 8 bases of the junction unmatched. Germline V CDR1 and CDR2: LGHNA, YNFKEQ. CDR3 length: 15 residues. As DNA, the CDR3 is TGTGCCAGCAGCACCCGGGCTAGCGGTTCCTACGAGCAGTACTTC. It translates to CASSTRASGSYEQYF.